The rows below give T cell receptor beta chains drawn from one sample of a study of control samples from healthy donors and cancer patients. Measured with immunoSEQ multiplex PCR; TCRdb has only the in-frame clones, and not every one. The top ten hold around 1.1% of the sample, which has about 120,000 clones, 80% to 90% seen once. Sequenced: PBMCs. The receptors originated from a woman in her forties or fifties with colorectal cancer. Each CDR3 is given with its conserved first and last residue. A D gene is named only where the DNA matches it firmly. The size field is filled for only some rows; it gives once, few, many or a size class.

CDR3: CASSHTGGTEAFF
DNA: TGTGCCAGCAGCCATACAGGGGGCACTGAAGCTTTCTTT
length: 13
size: -
V: TRBV5-5
D: TRBD1
J: TRBJ1-1

CDR3: CASSPGKGPRTDTQYF
DNA: TGTGCCAGCAGTCCCGGTAAGGGGCCCCGGACAGATACGCAGTATTTT
length: 16
size: -
V: TRBV6-6
D: -
J: TRBJ2-3

CDR3: CASSEDTSLETQYF
DNA: TGTGCCAGCAGTGAAGATACTAGCTTGGAGACCCAGTACTTC
length: 14
size: -
V: TRBV2
D: -
J: TRBJ2-5

CDR3: CASSLGVGDTQYF
DNA: TGTGCCAGCAGCCTGGGGGTAGGAGATACGCAGTATTTT
length: 13
size: -
V: TRBV7-3
D: -
J: TRBJ2-3

CDR3: CASSTKPSGGWAETQYF
DNA: TGTGCCAGTAGTACCAAACCTAGCGGGGGCTGGGCGGAGACCCAGTACTTC
length: 17
size: once
V: TRBV19
D: TRBD2
J: TRBJ2-5

CDR3: CASSHSPLRDRTYEQYF
DNA: TGTGCCAGCAGTCATAGCCCTCTTCGGGACAGGACCTACGAGCAGTACTTC
length: 17
size: few
V: TRBV7-9
D: TRBD1
J: TRBJ2-7

CDR3: CASSMGNQNEQYF
DNA: TGTGCCAGTAGTATGGGCAATCAGAACGAGCAGTACTTC
length: 13
size: -
V: TRBV19
D: -
J: TRBJ2-7

CDR3: CAISEGLAVTDTQYF
DNA: TGTGCCATCAGTGAGGGACTAGCCGTCACAGATACGCAGTATTTT
length: 15
size: -
V: TRBV10-3
D: TRBD2
J: TRBJ2-3

CDR3: CASSFGLVRGEQYF
DNA: TGTGCCAGCAGCTTTGGACTAGTCAGGGGCGAGCAGTACTTC
length: 14
size: -
V: TRBV5-6
D: -
J: TRBJ2-7

CDR3: CASSLERGATDTQYF
DNA: TGTGCCAGCAGCTTGGAGCGGGGGGCCACAGATACGCAGTATTTT
length: 15
size: -
V: TRBV7-8
D: TRBD2
J: TRBJ2-3

CDR3: CASTSIRQNIQYF
DNA: TGTGCCAGCACCTCGATACGTCAAAACATTCAGTACTTC
length: 13
size: -
V: TRBV27
D: -
J: TRBJ2-4

CDR3: CASPWRRDLAKNIQYF
DNA: TGTGCCAGCCCCTGGAGGAGGGATCTAGCCAAAAACATTCAGTACTTC
length: 16
size: -
V: TRBV2
D: -
J: TRBJ2-4

CDR3: CASSEEPAGSNEKLFF
DNA: TGTGCCAGCAGTGAAGAACCGGCAGGCTCTAATGAAAAACTGTTTTTT
length: 16
size: -
V: TRBV6-1
D: -
J: TRBJ1-4

CDR3: CASRPSGPAYEQYF
DNA: TGTGCCAGCAGACCCAGCGGGCCGGCCTACGAGCAGTACTTC
length: 14
size: -
V: TRBV28
D: -
J: TRBJ2-7

CDR3: CASSMMTGGGNQPQHF
DNA: TGTGCCAGCAGTATGATGACAGGGGGCGGCAATCAGCCCCAGCATTTT
length: 16
size: once
V: TRBV2
D: TRBD1
J: TRBJ1-5

CDR3: CASTPGGFLDSPLHF
DNA: TGCGCCAGCACCCCAGGGGGGTTTCTGGATTCACCCCTCCACTTT
length: 15
size: few
V: TRBV5-1
D: TRBD1
J: TRBJ1-6

CDR3: CASMIGLSSYEQYF
DNA: TGTGCCAGCATGATAGGACTCAGCTCCTACGAGCAGTACTTC
length: 14
size: -
V: TRBV2
D: -
J: TRBJ2-7

CDR3: CASFADSNTGELFF
DNA: TGCGCCAGCTTCGCGGATTCGAACACCGGGGAGCTGTTTTTT
length: 14
size: -
V: TRBV5-1
D: -
J: TRBJ2-2

CDR3: CASSIQGADTEAFF
DNA: TGTGCCAGCAGCATTCAGGGGGCCGACACTGAAGCTTTCTTT
length: 14
size: few
V: TRBV13
D: TRBD1
J: TRBJ1-1

CDR3: CASSVTGTYYGQYF
DNA: TGTGCCAGCAGCGTTACCGGGACCTATTACGGGCAGTACTTC
length: 14
size: -
V: TRBV28
D: -
J: TRBJ2-7

CDR3: CASSLGREVHEQYF
DNA: TGTGCCAGCAGCTTAGGCAGGGAGGTCCACGAGCAGTACTTC
length: 14
size: -
V: TRBV11-3
D: -
J: TRBJ2-7

CDR3: CASSQERGKNTGELFF
DNA: TGCGCCAGCAGCCAAGAGAGGGGGAAGAACACCGGGGAGCTGTTTTTT
length: 16
size: -
V: TRBV4-1
D: -
J: TRBJ2-2

CDR3: CASSLTGGNQPQHF
DNA: TGTGCCAGCAGTTTGACGGGGGGCAATCAGCCCCAGCATTTT
length: 14
size: -
V: TRBV27
D: -
J: TRBJ1-5

CDR3: CASSERDRGNYEQYF
DNA: TGTGCCAGCAGCGAAAGGGACAGGGGGAACTACGAGCAGTACTTC
length: 15
size: -
V: TRBV2
D: TRBD1
J: TRBJ2-7

CDR3: CASSSPTGSTDTQYF
DNA: TGTGCCAGCAGTTCTCCTACAGGGTCCACAGATACGCAGTATTTT
length: 15
size: -
V: TRBV6-2/TRBV6-3
D: -
J: TRBJ2-3

CDR3: CATSAGPRTQYF
DNA: TGTGCCACCAGTGCGGGCCCACGGACCCAGTACTTC
length: 12
size: -
V: TRBV24-1
D: -
J: TRBJ2-5

CDR3: CSASPLLAGRTDTQYF
DNA: TGCAGTGCTAGTCCACTCCTAGCGGGCCGCACAGATACGCAGTATTTT
length: 16
size: -
V: TRBV20-1
D: TRBD2
J: TRBJ2-3

CDR3: CASSYRTGNTGELFF
DNA: TGTGCCAGCAGTTACAGGACAGGGAACACCGGGGAGCTGTTTTTT
length: 15
size: -
V: TRBV11-1
D: TRBD1
J: TRBJ2-2

CDR3: CASSLVADPVEQYF
DNA: TGTGCCAGCAGCTTAGTTGCGGACCCTGTCGAGCAGTACTTC
length: 14
size: -
V: TRBV5-6
D: -
J: TRBJ2-7

CDR3: CASSLGHAGHTEAFF
DNA: TGTGCCAGCAGCTTAGGCCACGCGGGGCACACTGAAGCTTTCTTT
length: 15
size: -
V: TRBV7-6
D: -
J: TRBJ1-1

CDR3: CASSQGGGWGTDTQYF
DNA: TGCGCCAGCAGCCAAGGCGGGGGGTGGGGGACAGATACGCAGTATTTT
length: 16
size: -
V: TRBV4-1
D: TRBD2
J: TRBJ2-3

CDR3: CASSSDPPGTGYGYTF
DNA: TGCGCCAGCAGCTCAGATCCCCCCGGGACAGGCTATGGCTACACCTTC
length: 16
size: -
V: TRBV5-1
D: TRBD1
J: TRBJ1-2

CDR3: CASRDRGSYEQYF
DNA: TGTGCCAGCAGGGACAGGGGCTCCTACGAGCAGTACTTC
length: 13
size: -
V: TRBV6-5
D: TRBD1
J: TRBJ2-7

CDR3: CASSFEGATDTQYF
DNA: TGCGCCAGCAGCTTTGAGGGGGCCACAGATACGCAGTATTTT
length: 14
size: -
V: TRBV5-1
D: TRBD1
J: TRBJ2-3

CDR3: CASSAGDRGQSGELFF
DNA: TGCGCCAGCAGCGCGGGGGACAGGGGGCAAAGCGGGGAGCTGTTTTTT
length: 16
size: -
V: TRBV5-1
D: TRBD1
J: TRBJ2-2